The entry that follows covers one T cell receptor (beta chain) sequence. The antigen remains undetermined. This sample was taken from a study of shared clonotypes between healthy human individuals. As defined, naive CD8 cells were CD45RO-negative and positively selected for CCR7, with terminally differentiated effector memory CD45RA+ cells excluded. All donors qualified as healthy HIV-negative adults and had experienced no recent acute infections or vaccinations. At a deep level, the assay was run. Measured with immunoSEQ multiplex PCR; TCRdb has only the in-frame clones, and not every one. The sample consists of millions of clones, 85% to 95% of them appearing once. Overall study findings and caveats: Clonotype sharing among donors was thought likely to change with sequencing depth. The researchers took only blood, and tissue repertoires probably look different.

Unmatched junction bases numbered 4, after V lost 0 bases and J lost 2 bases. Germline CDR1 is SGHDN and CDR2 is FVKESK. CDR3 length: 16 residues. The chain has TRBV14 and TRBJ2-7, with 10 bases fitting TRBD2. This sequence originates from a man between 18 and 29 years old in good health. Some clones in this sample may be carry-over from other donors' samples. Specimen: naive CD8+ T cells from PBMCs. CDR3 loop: CASSQDTTSGTYEQYF. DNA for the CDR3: TGTGCCAGCAGCCAAGATACCACTAGCGGGACCTACGAGCAGTACTTC.